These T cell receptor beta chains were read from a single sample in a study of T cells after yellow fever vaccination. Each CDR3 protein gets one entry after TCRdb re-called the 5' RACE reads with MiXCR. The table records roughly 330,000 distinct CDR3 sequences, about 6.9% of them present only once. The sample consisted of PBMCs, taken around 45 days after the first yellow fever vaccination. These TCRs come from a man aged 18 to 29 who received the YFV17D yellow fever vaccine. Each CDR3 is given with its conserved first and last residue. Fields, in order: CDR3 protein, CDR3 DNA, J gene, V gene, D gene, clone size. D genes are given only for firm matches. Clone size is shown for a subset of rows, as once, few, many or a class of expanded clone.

CASSLDALELAGESQETQYF	TGTGCCAGCAGTTTAGATGCGCTGGAACTAGCGGGGGAGTCTCAAGAGACCCAGTACTTC	TRBJ2-5	TRBV12-3/TRBV12-4	TRBD2	-
CASSLWPGTTNEKLFF	TGTGCCAGCAGCTTGTGGCCGGGGACAACTAATGAAAAACTGTTTTTT	TRBJ1-4	TRBV5-6	-	-
CASSLEAAGRGYTF	TGTGCCAGCAGCTTAGAGGCGGCGGGCCGCGGCTACACCTTC	TRBJ1-2	TRBV7-9	-	-
CASRNTRLRERNTEAFF	TGTGCCAGCAGGAATACCCGGTTAAGGGAAAGGAACACTGAAGCTTTCTTT	TRBJ1-1	TRBV7-8	-	few
CSARDLGQANTEAFF	TGCAGTGCTAGAGATCTTGGACAGGCTAACACTGAAGCTTTCTTT	TRBJ1-1	TRBV20-1	TRBD1	few
CASSAIQVPRRTEAFF	TGTGCCAGCAGCGCGATACAGGTTCCCCGTAGGACTGAAGCTTTCTTT	TRBJ1-1	TRBV7-9	-	-
CASSGGIRTPRGTQYF	TGCGCCAGCAGCGGGGGCATAAGGACTCCGAGGGGTACGCAGTATTTT	TRBJ2-3	TRBV5-1	-	once
CASSEGTGRNTEAFF	TGTGCCAGCAGCGAGGGGACAGGGAGAAACACTGAAGCTTTCTTT	TRBJ1-1	TRBV5-4	TRBD1	-
CASTSLGPLSGNTIYF	TGTGCCAGCACCTCGTTGGGGCCTCTCTCTGGAAACACCATATATTTT	TRBJ1-3	TRBV28	-	-
CASSLDQVNTEAFF	TGTGCCAGCAGTTTAGATCAGGTAAACACTGAAGCTTTCTTT	TRBJ1-1	TRBV12-3/TRBV12-4	-	-
CASSPRPPGLNTGELFF	TGTGCCAGCAGTCCACGTCCACCGGGACTTAACACCGGGGAGCTGTTTTTT	TRBJ2-2	TRBV12-3/TRBV12-4	-	many
CSALPGGRDTEAFF	TGCAGTGCCCTACCGGGGGGGAGGGACACTGAAGCTTTCTTT	TRBJ1-1	TRBV20-1	-	-
CSVRTDLNTEAFF	TGCAGCGTTAGGACAGACCTGAACACTGAAGCTTTCTTT	TRBJ1-1	TRBV29-1	-	few
CASSLYKPNEQFF	TGTGCCAGCAGTTTATACAAACCTAATGAGCAGTTCTTC	TRBJ2-1	TRBV28	-	many
CASSLRPSGGEKETQYF	TGTGCCAGCAGCTTAAGGCCTAGCGGGGGGGAAAAAGAGACCCAGTACTTC	TRBJ2-5	TRBV7-6	TRBD2	-
CASSTGSSGNQPQHF	TGTGCCAGCAGTACTGGGTCCTCTGGCAATCAGCCCCAGCATTTT	TRBJ1-5	TRBV28	-	few
CASRGFNYEQYF	TGTGCCAGCAGGGGATTCAACTACGAGCAGTACTTC	TRBJ2-7	TRBV7-3	-	few
CASSQDELASSGANVLTF	TGTGCCTCCTCCCAAGATGAACTAGCGAGCTCTGGGGCCAACGTCCTGACTTTC	TRBJ2-6	TRBV3-1	TRBD2	-
CATRSHSRNSPLHF	TGTGCCACCAGGTCTCACAGCCGAAATTCACCCCTCCACTTT	TRBJ1-6	TRBV15	-	few
CASSSGTEGETQYF	TGCGCCAGCAGCTCCGGGACAGAGGGAGAGACCCAGTACTTC	TRBJ2-5	TRBV5-1	TRBD1	few
CASSDSSNSPLHF	TGTGCCAGCAGTGACTCGTCGAATTCACCCCTCCACTTT	TRBJ1-6	TRBV6-4	-	few
CAWAIATEGDTQYF	TGTGCCTGGGCTATAGCAACTGAGGGAGATACGCAGTATTTT	TRBJ2-3	TRBV30	-	many
CASSSRATHNEQFF	TGTGCCAGCAGTTCCAGAGCGACACACAATGAGCAGTTCTTC	TRBJ2-1	TRBV27	-	few
CASTTAPPETQYF	TGTGCCAGTACAACGGCTCCTCCGGAGACCCAGTACTTC	TRBJ2-5	TRBV19	-	few
CASSPIGANTGELFF	TGCGCCAGCAGCCCCATTGGAGCGAACACCGGGGAGCTGTTTTTT	TRBJ2-2	TRBV5-1	-	few